This TCR beta chain emerged from a study of a mutant IDH1 vaccine in newly diagnosed glioma. Documented time point: week 5, during vaccination. A single vaccine dose contained 300 ug of mutant IDH1 20-mer peptide, and topical imiquimod was used with it. V lost 4 bases, J lost 3 bases, and 7 bases lay in between. The CDR3 contains 12 residues. Germline V CDR1 and CDR2: SQVTM, ANQGSEA. Assay used: immunoSEQ multiplex PCR; TCRdb lists only in-frame clones, some missing. Among roughly 42,000 clones listed, 70% to 90% were seen once. A few counts support this clone. Its antigen is not known. The chain couples TRBV29-1 to TRBJ1-5; no reliable D call. The receptor was isolated from a man between 40 and 49 years old with glioma. The sequencing here drew on PBMCs, taken from a glioma patient whose treatment included an IDH1 peptide vaccine. The DNA of the CDR3 is TGCAGCGTTGGTAGGGCCAATCAGCCCCAGCATTTT. Amino acid sequence: CSVGRANQPQHF.